This entry describes one T cell receptor beta chain. The antigen is unknown. A history of autoimmune disease or systemic immunosuppression excluded patients. Produced via immunoSEQ multiplex PCR; TCRdb's table is partial and in-frame only. The sample lists 53,000 or so clones; about 88% were seen once. This entry is derived from a study of OX40 agonist ivuxolimab in advanced cancers. Across the whole study: Dose-escalation patients had hepatocellular carcinoma, melanoma, renal cell or head and neck cancer.

Trimming pared 1 base from V and 8 bases from J, leaving 6 bases between. Germline V CDR1 and CDR2: MNHNS, SASEGT. The CDR3 totals 11 residues. The study, taken as a whole, reports: Among expanded peripheral T cells, antigen specificity went undetermined.

This specimen was CD4+ or CD8+ T cells sorted from blood, taken in a trial of the OX40 agonist ivuxolimab. V gene TRBV6-1 combines with J gene TRBJ2-7; D is possibly TRBD1 (5 bases). The receptor's source is an adult with an advanced solid tumor such as melanoma, head and neck, liver or kidney cancer. The CDR3 loop reads CASSEGQKQYF. The CDR3 DNA reads as TGTGCCAGCAGTGAAGGACAGAAGCAGTACTTC.